This entry lists 28 T cell receptor beta chains sequenced from one sample in a study of cytomegalovirus exposure and HLA in healthy donors. Primers: 60 Vbeta forward and 13 Jbeta reverse. Using immunoSEQ multiplex PCR, the repertoire was profiled, and TCRdb retains in-frame clones only, with some absent. The sample lists about 110,000 clones, approximately 79% occurring once. The specimen sequenced was PBMCs. Receptors were obtained from a woman aged 40 to 55 in good health and CMV-seropositive.

This clone appeared a few times. The rearrangement uses TRBV4-1 and TRBJ1-6; D call uncertain. The germline V and J ends were trimmed by 2 bases and 6 bases, with 8 bases remaining between them. The germline V gene has CDR1 MGHRA and CDR2 YSYEKL. The CDR3 has 14 residues. The CDR3 DNA follows: TGCGCCAGCAGCCAAAACAGTGTTAATTCACCCCTCCACTTT. This gives the protein CASSQNSVNSPLHF.

This clone was counted between two and nine times. One junction end does not reproduce the germline sequence, and a read error may be involved. The chain couples TRBV13 to TRBJ1-2; the D is unclear. The CDR3 contains 15 residues. CDR1 is PRHDT and CDR2 is FYEKMQ in the germline V gene (reference sequence). The CDR3 nucleotides are TGTGCCAGCAGCATAGGTTTCGGAGCTAACTATGGCTACACCTTC. Its protein is CASSIGFGANYGYTF.

This sequence joins TRBV4-3 and TRBJ2-5; 15 bases are shared with TRBD2. CDR3 length: 17 amino acids. V was pared by 0 bases and J by 5 bases, with 4 bases of the junction left unmatched. The V gene's germline CDR1 is LGHNA and CDR2 YSLEER. The CDR3 loop is CASSQDGLAGGPETQYF. As DNA, the CDR3 is TGCGCCAGCAGCCAAGATGGACTAGCGGGGGGGCCCGAGACCCAGTACTTC.

The chain is built from TRBV6-1 and TRBJ2-5; a possible D gene is TRBD1 (8 bases). V was trimmed by 2 bases and J by 4 bases, leaving 17 bases between them. Per the germline V gene, CDR1 is MNHNS and CDR2 is SASEGT. The CDR3 runs 16 residues. The CDR3 reads CASSEQRYRGGETQYF. The CDR3 coding sequence is TGTGCCAGCAGTGAACAACGTTACAGGGGGGGAGAGACCCAGTACTTC.

The table lists this clone with a few counts. This rearrangement joins TRBV6-5 to TRBJ2-1; 8 bases fit TRBD2. V was clipped by 5 bases and J by 0 bases; unmatched bases: 0. Per germline, CDR1 MNHEY and CDR2 SVGAGI. The CDR3 has 14 residues. CDR3 amino acids: CASSRGGSYNEQFF. The CDR3 DNA reads TGTGCCAGCAGTCGGGGGGGCTCCTACAATGAGCAGTTCTTC.

The chain links TRBV4-2 to TRBJ2-5, with 9 bases aligning to TRBD1. After removal of 3 bases from V and 3 bases from J, the junction contained 8 bases not matched to a gene. Germline values: CDR1 LGHNA, CDR2 YNFKEQ. The CDR3 totals 16 residues. The CDR3 loop is CASSHPPGQGEETQYF. In DNA, the CDR3 is TGTGCCAGCAGCCATCCCCCGGGACAGGGTGAAGAGACCCAGTACTTC.

The gene calls are TRBV7-2 and TRBJ1-6; no firm D call. This CDR3 comprises 12 residues. V lost 3 bases and J lost 7, with 4 bases in between. Germline V gene lookup returns CDR1 SGHTA and CDR2 FQGNSA. The DNA of the CDR3 is TGTGCCAGCAGCTTTCAGAATTCACCCCTCCACTTT. Translation gives CASSFQNSPLHF.

This chain links TRBV7-2 with TRBJ1-2; 12 bases agree with TRBD1. The CDR3 sequence is 16 residues long. Germline V gene sequence: CDR1 SGHTA, CDR2 FQGNSA. V was clipped by 6 bases and J by 8 bases; unmatched bases: 13. The CDR3 here is CASSTGTGGGRRGYTF. CDR3 nucleotide sequence: TGTGCCAGCAGTACAGGGACAGGGGGCGGAAGACGGGGCTACACCTTC.

The V gene is TRBV6-5, the J gene TRBJ1-1, with D unclear. The germline V gene encodes CDR1 MNHEY and CDR2 SVGAGI. This CDR3 comprises 14 residues. The ends were cut back, 2 bases at V and 9 bases at J, with 16 bases in the middle. The CDR3 here is CASSYAYEGWQAFF. For the CDR3, the DNA is TGTGCCAGCAGTTACGCATATGAGGGCTGGCAAGCTTTCTTT.

The chain employs TRBV7-9 and TRBJ1-2; D is perhaps TRBD1 (5 bases). V was trimmed by 1 base and J by 0 bases, leaving 18 bases between them. CDR3 length: 18 residues. The V gene's germline CDR1 is SEHNR and CDR2 FQNEAQ (reference sequence). CDR3 DNA sequence: TGTGCCAGCAGCTTAGGAATTGACAGTCTTGGTACTAACTATGGCTACACCTTC. This gives the protein CASSLGIDSLGTNYGYTF.

The chain links TRBV30 to TRBJ2-7, with D possibly being TRBD1 (6 bases). The germline CDR1 and CDR2 sequences are GTSNPN and SVGIG (reference sequence). Trimming removed 3 bases at V and 0 bases at J, with 15 bases between. This CDR3 region has 15 residues. CDR3 in amino acids: CAWRATGTSSYEQYF. The DNA of the CDR3 is TGTGCCTGGAGAGCTACAGGGACGAGCTCCTACGAGCAGTACTTC.

The genes are TRBV2 and TRBJ1-1; D is possibly TRBD1 (6 bases). Trimming stripped 4 bases from V and 11 bases from J, with 14 bases between. The CDR3 is made up of 12 amino acids. CDR1 is SNHLY, CDR2 FYNNEI, per germline. The CDR3 DNA reads TGTGCCAGCAGTGGGGACACCCGGTCGGCTTTCTTT. This gives the protein CASSGDTRSAFF.

This clone has just a few counts. The chain recombines TRBV4-2 with TRBJ1-4; 10 positions match TRBD1. V was pared by 3 bases and J by 8 bases, with 6 bases of the junction left unmatched. Germline CDR1 LGHNA, CDR2 YNFKEQ. The CDR3 has 15 residues. The CDR3 region is CASSQGTGVGEKLFF. Here the CDR3 DNA reads TGTGCCAGCAGCCAGGGGACAGGGGTTGGGGAAAAACTGTTTTTT.

This chain connects TRBV10-3 to TRBJ2-1; the match to TRBD1 covers 7 bases. The germline gives CDR1 ENHRY, CDR2 SYGVKD. V shed 6 bases and J 0 bases; nucleotides not matched to a gene: 5. The CDR3 spans 15 residues. CDR3 residues: CAISGQVTSYNEQFF. DNA of the CDR3: TGTGCCATCAGCGGACAGGTTACCTCCTACAATGAGCAGTTCTTC.

The V gene is TRBV6-1, the J gene TRBJ2-1, with 7 bases aligning to TRBD1. Germline CDR1 is MNHNS and CDR2 is SASEGT. This CDR3 is built from 15 residues. V lost 6 bases to trimming and J lost 1 base; unmatched junction nucleotides: 6. CDR3 in amino acids: CASSGPTGSYNEQFF. CDR3 bases: TGTGCCAGCAGCGGCCCGACAGGGTCCTACAATGAGCAGTTCTTC.

This clone has just one count. The chain carries TRBV15 and TRBJ2-7; D is uncertain. Germline V CDR1 and CDR2: LNHNV, YYDKDF (reference sequence). V was pared by 0 bases and J by 3 bases, with 12 bases between. This CDR3 comprises 15 residues. The CDR3 coding sequence is TGTGCCACCAGCAGAGATCTTTCGGTTGTCTACGAGCAGTACTTC. Encoded protein: CATSRDLSVVYEQYF.

The rearrangement uses TRBV19 and TRBJ2-6, with TRBD1 matching 7 bases. The V gene's germline CDR1 is LNHDA and CDR2 SQIVND (reference sequence). The CDR3 loop spans 15 amino acids. The J segment lost 3 bases and the V segment lost 4 bases, leaving 3 bases of the junction unmatched. CDR3 in amino acids: CASSTGDSGANVLTF. The CDR3 bases are TGTGCCAGTAGTACAGGGGACAGTGGGGCCAACGTCCTGACTTTC.

There are a few counts of this clone. The chain has TRBV2 and TRBJ1-1; D gene unclear. Looked up from germline, CDR1 is SNHLY and CDR2 is FYNNEI. The CDR3 runs 12 residues. V was cut by 3 bases and J by 11 bases, with 13 bases left in between. CDR3: CASSDWAQKAFF. The CDR3 nucleotides read TGTGCCAGCAGTGATTGGGCCCAGAAGGCTTTCTTT.

V and J are TRBV7-2 and TRBJ2-5; 8 positions agree with TRBD1. Germline-derived CDR1 and CDR2 are SGHTA and FQGNSA. The J segment lost 10 bases and the V segment lost 3 bases, leaving 10 bases of the junction unmatched. This CDR3 contains 14 residues. In DNA, the CDR3 is TGTGCCAGCAGCTTTCCGGGGCAGGGGGCGATCCAGTACTTC. The encoded protein is CASSFPGQGAIQYF.

V is TRBV5-6 and J is TRBJ1-4, with 7 bases that match TRBD1. This CDR3 has 14 amino acids. Trimming removed 5 bases from V and 4 bases from J; junction bases left unmatched: 5. CDR1 and CDR2 (germline): SGHDT, YYEEEE. DNA for the CDR3: TGTGCCAGCAGACTTCAGGGGGTTAATGAAAAACTGTTTTTT. It is translated as CASRLQGVNEKLFF.

The V and J genes are TRBV27 and TRBJ1-1; TRBD1 matches 7 bases. This CDR3 spans 15 amino acids. J was trimmed by 3 bases and V by 6 bases; bases with no gene match: 10. Per germline, CDR1 MNHEY and CDR2 SMNVEV (reference sequence). The CDR3 DNA follows: TGTGCCAGCAGAAAACAACTGACAGGGTACACTGAAGCTTTCTTT. This encodes CASRKQLTGYTEAFF.

V gene TRBV7-9 combines with J gene TRBJ1-4; D is perhaps TRBD1 (5 bases). Germline lookup yields CDR1 SEHNR and CDR2 FQNEAQ (reference sequence). The V and J ends lost 8 bases and 0 bases respectively, with 16 bases between them. The CDR3 sequence is 16 residues long. The CDR3 nucleotides read TGTGCCAGCGACATCGGGGGTGACTCAACTAATGAAAAACTGTTTTTT. Translated: CASDIGGDSTNEKLFF.

V usage is TRBV27 and J usage is TRBJ1-6; no definite D call. V gave up 2 bases and J gave up 7 bases, with 15 bases separating them. CDR3 size: 16 residues. Germline values: CDR1 MNHEY, CDR2 SMNVEV (reference sequence). The chain's CDR3 is CASSLEWRAFNSPLHF. DNA of the CDR3: TGTGCCAGCAGTTTAGAGTGGCGGGCTTTCAATTCACCCCTCCACTTT.

The gene calls are TRBV5-1 and TRBJ1-1; D not certain. V shed 0 bases and J shed 4 bases, with 16 bases lying between them. Germline CDR1 reads SGHRS; CDR2 reads YFSETQ. The CDR3 has 16 residues. CDR3 in amino acids: CASSLVVSSASTEAFF. CDR3 coding DNA: TGCGCCAGCAGCTTGGTGGTTAGCAGTGCGAGCACTGAAGCTTTCTTT.

The V and J genes are TRBV18 and TRBJ1-6; maybe TRBD1 (6 bases). Germline loops: CDR1 KGHSH, CDR2 LQKENI. The V and J ends lost 5 bases and 9 bases respectively, with 11 bases between them. The CDR3 contains 13 residues. For the CDR3, the DNA is TGTGCCAGCTCATACGGGGACACTTCACCCCTCCACTTT. Residues: CASSYGDTSPLHF. The full variable domain, rest sourced from reference TRBV18 and TRBJ1-6, is NAGVMQNPRHLVRRRGQEARLRCSPMKGHSHVYWYRQLPEEGLKFMVYLQKENIIDESGMPKERFSAEFPKEGPSILRIQQVVRGDSAAYFCASSYGDTSPLHFGNGTRLTVT.

This chain uses TRBV5-8 with TRBJ1-1; 9 bases map to TRBD1. V trimming: 3 bases; J trimming: 1 base; junction bases outside the gene matches: 7. The CDR3 totals 16 residues. The germline CDR1 and CDR2 sequences are SGHTS and YDEGEE. CDR3 sequence reads: CASSSRTGEGNTEAFF. In DNA, the CDR3 is TGTGCCAGCAGCTCCAGGACAGGGGAAGGGAACACTGAAGCTTTCTTT.

This clone was seen only a few times. The rearrangement links TRBV2 to TRBJ2-7; D unclear. Germline V gives CDR1 SNHLY, CDR2 FYNNEI. Trimming removed 5 bases at V and 6 bases at J, with 11 bases between. CDR3 length: 12 residues. Written as DNA, the CDR3 is TGTGCCAGCAGTTACACCCCTGGCGAGCAGTACTTC. As protein: CASSYTPGEQYF.

The chain uses TRBV10-3 and TRBJ1-1; tentative D call: TRBD1 (6 bases). This CDR3 is built from 15 residues. Germline loops: CDR1 ENHRY, CDR2 SYGVKD. Trimming removed 3 bases from V and 0 bases from J, with 11 bases in between. DNA of the CDR3: TGTGCCATCAGTGACGGGCAGGGGTTGAACACTGAAGCTTTCTTT. Translating it yields CAISDGQGLNTEAFF.